This TCR beta chain was observed in a study of early T cells in non-severe SARS-CoV-2 infection. V lost 0 bases to trimming and J lost 5 bases, with 16 bases between them. Germline V gene lookup returns CDR1 WSHSY and CDR2 SAAADI. The CDR3 consists of 16 residues. The table lists this clonotype with a few counts. TCRdb recomputed calls from the 5' RACE reads with MiXCR, one row per CDR3 protein. The sample has approximately 34,000 distinct CDR3 sequences; over 5% are singletons. The input for sequencing was whole blood, taken at baseline. This receptor was identified in an adult who was a healthcare worker with PCR-confirmed SARS-CoV-2 infection or an uninfected control (not recorded which). The genes are TRBV10-2 and TRBJ2-5, with D possibly matching TRBD2 (5 bases). The CDR3 loop reads CASSESKGVGLETQYF. Written as DNA, the CDR3 is TGCGCCAGCAGTGAGTCGAAAGGAGTAGGACTGGAGACCCAGTACTTC.